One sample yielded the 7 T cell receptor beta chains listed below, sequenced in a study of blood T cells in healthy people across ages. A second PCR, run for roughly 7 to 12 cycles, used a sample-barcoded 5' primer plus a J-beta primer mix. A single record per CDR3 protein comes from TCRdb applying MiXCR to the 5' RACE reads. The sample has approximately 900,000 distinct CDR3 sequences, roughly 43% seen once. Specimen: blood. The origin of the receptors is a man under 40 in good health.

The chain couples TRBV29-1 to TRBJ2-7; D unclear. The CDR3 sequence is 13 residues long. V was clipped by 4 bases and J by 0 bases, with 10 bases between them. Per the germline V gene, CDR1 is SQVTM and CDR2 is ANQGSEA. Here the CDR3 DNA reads TGCAGCGTTGCCAGGAAGGGCTCCTACGAGCAGTACTTC. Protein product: CSVARKGSYEQYF.

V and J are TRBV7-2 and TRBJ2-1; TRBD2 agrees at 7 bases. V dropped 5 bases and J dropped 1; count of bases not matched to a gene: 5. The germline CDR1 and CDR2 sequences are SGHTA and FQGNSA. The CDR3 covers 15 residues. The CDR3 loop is CASSGHSGSYNEQFF. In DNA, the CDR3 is TGTGCCAGCAGCGGGCATAGCGGGTCCTACAATGAGCAGTTCTTC.

CDR3 nucleotide sequence: TGTGCCAGCAGTTACTCTCGGGGTCGCACCTACAATGAGCAGTTCTTC. Amino acid sequence: CASSYSRGRTYNEQFF. The chain employs TRBV6-6 and TRBJ2-1, with D possibly being TRBD2 (5 bases). This CDR3 region has 16 residues. Germline CDR1 and CDR2: MNHNY and SVGAGI (reference sequence). Trimming removed 0 bases from V and 2 bases from J, with 11 bases in between.

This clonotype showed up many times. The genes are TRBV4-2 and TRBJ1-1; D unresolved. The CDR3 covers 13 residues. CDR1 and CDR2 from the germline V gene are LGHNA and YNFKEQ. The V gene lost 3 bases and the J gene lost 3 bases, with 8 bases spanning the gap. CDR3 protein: CASSHGRYTEAFF. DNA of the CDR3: TGTGCCAGCAGCCACGGGCGCTACACTGAAGCTTTCTTT.

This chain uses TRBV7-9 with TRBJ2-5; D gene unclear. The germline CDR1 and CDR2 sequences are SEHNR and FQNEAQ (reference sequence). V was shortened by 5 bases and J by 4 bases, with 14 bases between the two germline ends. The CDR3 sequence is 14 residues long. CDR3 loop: CASSPRSRVETQYF. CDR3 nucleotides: TGTGCCAGCAGCCCTCGTTCTCGCGTAGAGACCCAGTACTTC.

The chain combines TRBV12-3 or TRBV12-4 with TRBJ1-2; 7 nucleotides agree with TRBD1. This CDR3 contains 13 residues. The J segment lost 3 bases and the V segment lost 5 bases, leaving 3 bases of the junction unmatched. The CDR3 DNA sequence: TGTGCCAGCAGTGAGACAGGGTACTATGGCTACACCTTC. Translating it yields CASSETGYYGYTF.

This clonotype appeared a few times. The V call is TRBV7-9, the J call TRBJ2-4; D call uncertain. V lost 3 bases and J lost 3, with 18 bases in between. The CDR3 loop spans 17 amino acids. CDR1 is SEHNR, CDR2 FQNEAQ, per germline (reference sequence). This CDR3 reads CASSFFAGNSGKNIQYF. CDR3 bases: TGTGCCAGCAGCTTTTTTGCTGGAAATTCGGGCAAAAACATTCAGTACTTC.